This T cell receptor (beta chain) stems from a study of regulatory T cells in long-lasting Graves disease. With iRepertoire HTBI primers and Arm-PCR of CDR3 regions, TCR beta libraries were built. Each CDR3 protein gets one entry after TCRdb re-called the multiplex PCR reads with MiXCR. This sample has around 360,000 distinct CDR3 sequences, with 15% to 20% found just once. Sample time point: newly diagnosed GD, antithyroid drugs for less than 3 months. PBMC-derived RNA was used for the TCR library. V was clipped by 3 bases and J by 6 bases, with 5 bases between them. This CDR3 comprises 12 residues. Germline CDR1 is PRHDT and CDR2 is FYEKMQ (reference sequence). This clonotype has more than one count but fewer than ten. These data were likewise used in another study, on T cells in Graves' hyperthyroidism and ophthalmopathy. That work adds: Clinicians diagnosed patients from clinical symptoms, serum thyroxine and TRAb, thyroid ultrasound and orbital computed tomography.

This sequence joins TRBV13 and TRBJ2-2; D not resolved. Sequenced here: peripheral blood mononuclear cells (PBMCs), sampled at new diagnosis, from a patient treated with antithyroid drugs. This TCR came from a woman between 18 and 29 years old with Graves disease. The CDR3 region is CASSFHPGELFF. The CDR3 DNA reads as TGTGCCAGCAGCTTCCATCCCGGGGAGCTGTTTTTT.